The present T cell receptor (beta chain) was sequenced within a study of T cells in Graves' hyperthyroidism and ophthalmopathy. Germline V gene data show CDR1 as SGHTA and CDR2 as FQGTGA. The V and J ends lost 1 base and 7 bases respectively, with 10 bases between them. The CDR3 extends over 14 amino acids. This clonotype was detected many times. Hyperthyroidism of Graves' type that showed no ophthalmopathy progression within 18 months was stable. Uncontrolled infection, other autoimmune disease, pregnancy or lactation led to exclusion. Cells are PBMCs isolated from more than 8.5 ml of fresh blood. The investigators amplified TCR beta CDR3 regions from RNA transcripts. When the TCR CDR3 underwent first-round RT-PCR, the HTBI primer set was used. One entry per CDR3 protein results from TCRdb running MiXCR on the multiplex PCR reads. In the table there are approximately 400,000 distinct CDR3 sequences, roughly 19% of which are singletons.

The clonotype originates from a woman between 18 and 29 years old with Graves' hyperthyroidism. The sample taken for sequencing was blood. The rearrangement links TRBV7-3 to TRBJ2-2; no firm D call. The CDR3, as DNA: TGTGCCAGCAGCTTAATCGGTGTTGGCGGGGAGCTGTTTTTT. Protein sequence: CASSLIGVGGELFF.